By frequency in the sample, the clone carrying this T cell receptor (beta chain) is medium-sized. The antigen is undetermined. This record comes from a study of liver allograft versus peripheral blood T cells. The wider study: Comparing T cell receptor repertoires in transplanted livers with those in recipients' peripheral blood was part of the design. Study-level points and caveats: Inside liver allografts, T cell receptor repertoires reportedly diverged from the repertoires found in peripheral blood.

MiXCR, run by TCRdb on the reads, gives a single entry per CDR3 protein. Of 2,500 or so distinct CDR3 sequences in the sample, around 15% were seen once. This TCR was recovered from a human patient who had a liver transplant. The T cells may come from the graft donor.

CDR3 residues: CASSNRDGSYEQYF. CDR3 DNA: TGTGCCAGTAGCAACCGGGACGGTTCCTACGAGCAGTACTTC. J is TRBJ2-7 and V is TRBV19; either TRBD1 or TRBD2 may fit D (5 bases each). Deletions cut 6 bases from V and 1 base from J, with 13 bases between. CDR3 length equals 14 residues. Looked up from germline, CDR1 is LNHDA and CDR2 is SQIVND (reference sequence).